The entry below gives a single T cell receptor beta chain sequence along with its context. Its antigen is unknown. Donors were nominally healthy when sampled, though unrecorded immune exposures were likely. The data stem from a study of cytomegalovirus exposure and HLA in healthy donors. PCR used 60 Vbeta primers and 13 Jbeta primers. Only in-frame clones appear in the TCRdb table, and some are missing; sequencing was by immunoSEQ multiplex PCR. The table shows about 200,000 clones, with around 86% occurring only once. Study outcomes and limitations: Indistinguishability led to the exclusion of some V segments, TRBV6-2 and TRBV6-3 included.

The CDR3 sequence is 14 residues long. Losses at the gene ends were 4 bases for V and 4 bases for J; bases not matched to a gene: 4. Per the germline V gene, CDR1 is SGHRS and CDR2 is YFSETQ. The TCR was taken from a man aged 25-45 years in good health and CMV-seronegative. The chain employs TRBV5-1 and TRBJ2-2; TRBD1 agrees at 7 bases. Source material: PBMCs. CDR3 loop: CASSRQGLTGELFF. As DNA, the CDR3 is TGCGCCAGCAGCCGACAGGGCCTCACCGGGGAGCTGTTTTTT.